The rows below give T cell receptor beta chains drawn from one sample of a study of shared clonotypes between healthy human individuals. Libraries were prepared by immunoSEQ multiplex PCR; TCRdb keeps only in-frame clonotypes and omits some of them. The sample shows over a million clones, 65% to 75% of them seen only once. Sequenced sample: memory CD4+ T cells sorted from blood. These receptors all come from a man between 18 and 29 years old in good health. Both conserved end residues are trimmed from each CDR3.

J gene | V gene | CDR3 protein
TRBJ2-4 | TRBV5-4 | ASSSTGNEDIQY
TRBJ1-5 | TRBV19 | ASSIGSGFQPQH
TRBJ2-2 | TRBV7-8 | ASSFPREGARNTGELF
TRBJ1-5 | TRBV6-5 | ASGARDSNQPQH
TRBJ1-5 | TRBV4-2 | ASNLEGAGGQPQH
TRBJ2-6 | TRBV19 | ASSIQLSKTGANVLT
TRBJ1-1 | TRBV28 | ASTVGGYDTEAF
TRBJ1-1 | TRBV19 | ASSHLGMNTEAF
TRBJ1-2 | TRBV2 | ASSPTGTSYGYT
TRBJ2-4 | TRBV4-1 | ASSQEPSGGVIAKNIQY
TRBJ1-1 | TRBV6-1 | ASSRTVNTEAF
TRBJ2-3 | TRBV4-3 | ASSQSSGSTDTQY
TRBJ2-1 | TRBV30 | AWNGQANYNEQF
TRBJ2-2 | TRBV19 | ASSMYWRNTGELF
TRBJ1-2 | TRBV29-1 | SVGEGYGYT
TRBJ2-7 | TRBV10-1 | ASSSQPGYEQY
TRBJ1-1 | TRBV6-5 | ASKRGGGTEAF
TRBJ1-1 | TRBV14 | ASSQDLRLQKAF
TRBJ2-7 | TRBV7-2 | ASSSGGAYEQY
TRBJ1-5 | TRBV28 | ASRSLGQGSNQPQH
TRBJ1-5 | TRBV5-3 | ARSYKMGRNQPQH
TRBJ1-2 | TRBV7-6 | ASSLNGINYGYT
TRBJ1-6 | TRBV5-1 | ASSTRQGDSPLH
TRBJ1-4 | TRBV25-1 | ASSASRGRGEKLF
TRBJ1-2 | TRBV6-1 | ATLGQGVKGYT
TRBJ2-7 | TRBV30 | AWRRQGESSYEQY
TRBJ1-1 | TRBV5-1 | ASSLGGAWNTEAF
TRBJ2-7 | TRBV2 | ASSLGLAGGLGEQY
TRBJ2-2 | TRBV6-1 | ASSESQTLGGELF
TRBJ1-5 | TRBV19 | ASTGQGKISNQPQH
TRBJ2-3 | TRBV7-8 | ASSPSFHPDTQY
TRBJ1-6 | TRBV7-9 | ASSFAGGAGSYNSPLH
TRBJ2-1 | TRBV5-6 | ASSKGRSYNEQF
TRBJ2-5 | TRBV25-1 | ASSFKGTREQY
TRBJ2-7 | TRBV5-1 | ASSWGDSFGYEQY
TRBJ1-5 | TRBV19 | ASSIEGNQPQH
TRBJ2-5 | TRBV2 | ASRRGKGGQGQETQY
TRBJ1-3 | TRBV4-1 | ASSQVVEPELGNTIY
TRBJ1-3 | TRBV6-5 | ASSYSTGPKGNTIY
TRBJ2-3 | TRBV18 | ASSPGSGDSTDTQY
TRBJ2-1 | TRBV9 | ASSVDWRSSYNEQF
TRBJ1-1 | TRBV29-1 | SVDPQGVGNTEAF
TRBJ2-7 | TRBV4-2 | ASSRSGDRDYEQY